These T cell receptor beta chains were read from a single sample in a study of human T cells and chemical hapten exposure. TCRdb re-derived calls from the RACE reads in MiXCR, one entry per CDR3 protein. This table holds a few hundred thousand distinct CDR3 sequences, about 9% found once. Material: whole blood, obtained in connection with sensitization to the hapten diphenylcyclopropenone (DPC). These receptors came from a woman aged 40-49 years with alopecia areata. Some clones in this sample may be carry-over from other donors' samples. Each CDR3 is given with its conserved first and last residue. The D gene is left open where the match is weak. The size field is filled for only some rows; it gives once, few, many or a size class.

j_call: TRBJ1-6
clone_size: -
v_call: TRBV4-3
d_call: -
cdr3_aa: CASSQDLDSPLHF
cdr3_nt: TGCGCCAGCAGCCAAGACCTTGATTCACCCCTCCACTTT

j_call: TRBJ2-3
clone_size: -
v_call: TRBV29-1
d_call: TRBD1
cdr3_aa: CSVGTASTDTQYF
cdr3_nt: TGCAGCGTCGGGACAGCAAGCACAGATACGCAGTATTTT

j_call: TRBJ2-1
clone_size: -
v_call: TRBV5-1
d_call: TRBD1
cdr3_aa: CASSVGQFREQFF
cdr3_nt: TGCGCCAGCAGCGTGGGACAGTTTCGGGAGCAGTTCTTC

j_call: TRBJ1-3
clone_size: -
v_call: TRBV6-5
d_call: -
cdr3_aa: CASSYSGPRRNSGNTIYF
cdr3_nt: TGTGCCAGCAGTTACTCGGGGCCCCGACGGAACTCTGGAAACACCATATATTTT

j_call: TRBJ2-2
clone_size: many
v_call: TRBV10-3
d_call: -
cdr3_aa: CAISHPGELFF
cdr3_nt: TGTGCCATCAGCCACCCCGGGGAGCTGTTTTTT

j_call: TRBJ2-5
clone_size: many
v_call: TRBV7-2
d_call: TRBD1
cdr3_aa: CASSPWDRSGTQYF
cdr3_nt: TGTGCCAGCAGCCCCTGGGACAGGTCAGGGACCCAGTACTTC

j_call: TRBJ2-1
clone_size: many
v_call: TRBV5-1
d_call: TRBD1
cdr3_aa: CASSLTGGTYYNEQFF
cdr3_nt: TGCGCCAGCAGCCTAACAGGGGGCACCTACTACAATGAGCAGTTCTTC

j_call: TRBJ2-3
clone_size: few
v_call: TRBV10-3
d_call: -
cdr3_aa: CAIRAPGGFTDTQYF
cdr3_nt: TGTGCCATCAGGGCCCCTGGGGGCTTCACAGATACGCAGTATTTT

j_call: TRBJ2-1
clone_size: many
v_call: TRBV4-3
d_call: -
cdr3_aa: CASSQGRGGDNEQFF
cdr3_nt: TGCGCCAGCAGCCAAGGCAGGGGGGGTGACAATGAGCAGTTCTTC

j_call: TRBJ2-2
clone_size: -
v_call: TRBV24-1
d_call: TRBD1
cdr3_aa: CATSDFARDSRTGELFF
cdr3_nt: TGTGCCACCAGTGATTTCGCTCGGGACAGTCGGACCGGGGAGCTGTTTTTT

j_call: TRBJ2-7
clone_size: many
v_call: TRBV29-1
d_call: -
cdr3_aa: CSVLGQTSYEQYF
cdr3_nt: TGCAGCGTCCTAGGACAGACCTCCTACGAGCAGTACTTC

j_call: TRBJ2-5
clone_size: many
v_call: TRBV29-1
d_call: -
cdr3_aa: CSVERAETQYF
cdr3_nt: TGCAGCGTTGAACGGGCAGAGACCCAGTACTTC

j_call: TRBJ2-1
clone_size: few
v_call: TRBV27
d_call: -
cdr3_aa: CASSLDWGTYNEQFF
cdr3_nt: TGTGCCAGCAGTTTAGACTGGGGAACCTACAATGAGCAGTTCTTC

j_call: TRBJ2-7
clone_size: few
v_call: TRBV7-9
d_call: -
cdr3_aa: CASSRRRAISYEQYF
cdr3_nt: TGTGCCAGCAGCCGTCGCAGGGCCATCTCCTACGAGCAGTACTTC

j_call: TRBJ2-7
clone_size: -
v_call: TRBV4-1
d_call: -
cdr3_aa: CASSQDIAWARYEQYF
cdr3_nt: TGCGCCAGCAGCCAAGATATAGCCTGGGCCCGTTACGAGCAGTACTTC

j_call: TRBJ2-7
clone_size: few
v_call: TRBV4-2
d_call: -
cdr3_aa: CASSQPGGAIYEQYF
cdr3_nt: TGTGCCAGCAGCCAGCCGGGCGGGGCGATCTACGAGCAGTACTTC

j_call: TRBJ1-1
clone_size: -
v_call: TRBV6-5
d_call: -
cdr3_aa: CASRFQLNTEAFF
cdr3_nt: TGTGCCAGCAGATTCCAGCTGAACACTGAAGCTTTCTTT

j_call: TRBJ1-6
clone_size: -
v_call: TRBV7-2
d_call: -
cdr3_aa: CASSLRDSVSSPLHF
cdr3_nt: TGTGCCAGCAGCTTAAGGGATTCAGTTAGTTCACCCCTCCACTTT

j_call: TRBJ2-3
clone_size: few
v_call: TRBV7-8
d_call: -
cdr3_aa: CANSQGQTDTQYF
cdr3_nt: TGTGCCAACTCACAGGGCCAAACAGATACGCAGTATTTT

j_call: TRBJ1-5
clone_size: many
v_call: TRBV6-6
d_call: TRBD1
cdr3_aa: CASSRSTGTGGPQHF
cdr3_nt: TGTGCCAGCAGTCGATCGACAGGGACAGGCGGTCCCCAGCATTTT

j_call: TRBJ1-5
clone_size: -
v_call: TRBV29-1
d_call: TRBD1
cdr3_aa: CSGTTGVNQPQHF
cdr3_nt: TGCAGCGGAACGACAGGGGTTAATCAGCCCCAGCATTTT

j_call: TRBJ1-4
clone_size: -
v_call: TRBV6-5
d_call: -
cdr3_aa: CASRPQGLGAEKLFF
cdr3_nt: TGTGCCAGCAGGCCACAGGGTTTAGGAGCGGAAAAACTGTTTTTT

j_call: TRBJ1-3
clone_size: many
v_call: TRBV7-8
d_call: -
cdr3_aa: CASSLSRSGNTIYF
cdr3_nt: TGTGCCAGCAGCTTATCCCGCTCTGGAAACACCATATATTTT

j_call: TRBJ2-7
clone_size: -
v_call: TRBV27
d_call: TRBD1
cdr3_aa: CASSLSARGSSYEQYF
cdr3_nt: TGTGCCAGCAGTTTATCGGCCAGGGGGAGCTCCTACGAGCAGTACTTC

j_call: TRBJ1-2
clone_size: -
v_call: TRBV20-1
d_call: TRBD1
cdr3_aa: CSANRDSYGYTF
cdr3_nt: TGCAGTGCTAACCGGGACAGCTATGGCTACACCTTC

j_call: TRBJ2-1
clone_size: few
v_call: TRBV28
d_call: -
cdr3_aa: CASSISGQSAGNEQFF
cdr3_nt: TGTGCCAGCAGTATATCAGGACAGTCCGCCGGCAATGAGCAGTTCTTC

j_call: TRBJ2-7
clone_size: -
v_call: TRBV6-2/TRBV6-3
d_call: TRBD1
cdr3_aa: CASNQGALRTLYEQYF
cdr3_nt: TGTGCCAGCAACCAGGGGGCCCTGCGAACCCTCTACGAGCAGTACTTC

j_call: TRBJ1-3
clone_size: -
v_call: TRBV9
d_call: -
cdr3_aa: CASSVDAGNTIYF
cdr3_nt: TGTGCCAGCAGCGTAGACGCCGGAAACACCATATATTTT

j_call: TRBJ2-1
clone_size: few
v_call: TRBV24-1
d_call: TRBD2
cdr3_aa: CATSDPRTRAGLTYNEQFF
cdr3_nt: TGTGCCACCAGTGATCCCCGGACTAGAGCGGGACTAACCTACAATGAGCAGTTCTTC

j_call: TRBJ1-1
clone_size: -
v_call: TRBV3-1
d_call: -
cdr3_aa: CASSQGFGRNTEAFF
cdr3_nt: TGTGCCAGCAGCCAAGGTTTTGGGAGGAACACTGAAGCTTTCTTT

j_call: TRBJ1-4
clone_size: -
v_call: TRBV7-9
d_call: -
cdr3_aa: CASSFPGSYVEKLFF
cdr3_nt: TGTGCCAGCAGCTTCCCGGGGTCCTATGTTGAAAAACTGTTTTTT

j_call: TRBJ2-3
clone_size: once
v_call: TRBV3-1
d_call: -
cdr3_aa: CASSQGYPDTQYF
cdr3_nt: TGTGCCAGCAGCCAGGGCTACCCAGATACGCAGTATTTT

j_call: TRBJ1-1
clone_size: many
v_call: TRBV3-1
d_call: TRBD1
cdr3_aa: CASRHQGGTEAFF
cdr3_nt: TGTGCCAGCAGACATCAGGGGGGGACTGAAGCTTTCTTT

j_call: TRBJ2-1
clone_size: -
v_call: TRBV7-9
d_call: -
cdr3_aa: CASTFLGKLSNEQFF
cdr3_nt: TGTGCCAGCACCTTTCTCGGGAAACTTTCCAATGAGCAGTTCTTC

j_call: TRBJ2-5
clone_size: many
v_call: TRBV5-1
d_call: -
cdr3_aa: CASSLEGETQYF
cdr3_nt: TGTGCCAGCAGCTTAGAGGGAGAGACCCAGTACTTC

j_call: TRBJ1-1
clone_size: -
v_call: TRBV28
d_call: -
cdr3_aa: CASHGTPNTEAFF
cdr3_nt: TGTGCCAGCCACGGGACCCCCAACACTGAAGCTTTCTTT

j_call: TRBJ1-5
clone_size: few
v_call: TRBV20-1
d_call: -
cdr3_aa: CSARNVDSNQPQHF
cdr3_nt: TGCAGTGCTAGAAACGTCGATAGCAATCAGCCCCAGCATTTT

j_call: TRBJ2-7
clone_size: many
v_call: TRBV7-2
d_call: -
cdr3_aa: CASSAQGSSYEQYF
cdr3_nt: TGTGCCAGCAGCGCACAGGGAAGCTCCTACGAGCAGTACTTC

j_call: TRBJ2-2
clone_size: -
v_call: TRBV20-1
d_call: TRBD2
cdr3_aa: CSAPLLAHTNTGELFF
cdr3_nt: TGCAGTGCTCCATTACTAGCGCATACGAACACCGGGGAGCTGTTTTTT

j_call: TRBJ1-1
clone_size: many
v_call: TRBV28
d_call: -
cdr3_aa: CASSFTENTEAFF
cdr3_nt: TGTGCCAGCAGTTTTACAGAGAACACTGAAGCTTTCTTT

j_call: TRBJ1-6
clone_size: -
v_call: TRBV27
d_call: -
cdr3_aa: CASSLSDGANSPLHF
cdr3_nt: TGTGCCAGCAGTTTATCCGACGGAGCAAATTCACCCCTCCACTTT

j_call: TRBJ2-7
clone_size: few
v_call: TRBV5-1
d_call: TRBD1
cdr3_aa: CASSRGTGSYEQYF
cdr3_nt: TGCGCCAGCAGCCGCGGGACAGGGTCCTACGAGCAGTACTTC

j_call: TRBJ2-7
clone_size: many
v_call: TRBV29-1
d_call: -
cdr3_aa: CSVGVPLEQYF
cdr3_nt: TGCAGCGTTGGTGTCCCCCTCGAGCAGTACTTC

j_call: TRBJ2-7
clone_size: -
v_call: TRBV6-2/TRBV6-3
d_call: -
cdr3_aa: CASSRATLPYEQYF
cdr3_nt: TGTGCCAGCAGTAGGGCCACACTACCCTACGAGCAGTACTTC

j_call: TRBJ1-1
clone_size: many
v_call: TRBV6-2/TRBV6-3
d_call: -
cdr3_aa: CASSYVQGSYPEAFF
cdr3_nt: TGTGCCAGCAGTTACGTCCAGGGTTCCTACCCTGAAGCTTTCTTT

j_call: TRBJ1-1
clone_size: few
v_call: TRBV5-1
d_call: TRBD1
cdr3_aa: CASSSSTGANTEAFF
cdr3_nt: TGCGCCAGCAGCTCCTCGACAGGGGCCAACACTGAAGCTTTCTTT

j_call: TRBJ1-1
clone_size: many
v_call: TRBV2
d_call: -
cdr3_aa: CASREGKLAFF
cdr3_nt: TGTGCCAGCAGAGAGGGAAAGTTGGCTTTCTTT

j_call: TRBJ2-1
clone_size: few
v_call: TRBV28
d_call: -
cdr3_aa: CASRQGVRNEQFF
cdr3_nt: TGTGCCAGCAGACAGGGAGTGAGGAATGAGCAGTTCTTC

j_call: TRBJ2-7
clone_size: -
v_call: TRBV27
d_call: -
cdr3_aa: CASSFQGGEQYF
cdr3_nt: TGTGCCAGCAGTTTTCAGGGGGGCGAGCAGTACTTC

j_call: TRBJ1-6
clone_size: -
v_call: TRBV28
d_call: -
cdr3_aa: CASSSQQGRGSPLHF
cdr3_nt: TGTGCCAGCAGTTCCCAACAGGGACGGGGATCACCCCTCCACTTT

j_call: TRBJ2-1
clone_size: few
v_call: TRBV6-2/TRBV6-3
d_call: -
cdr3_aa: CASSPRYSVNEQFF
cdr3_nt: TGTGCCAGCAGTCCGCGATATAGCGTCAATGAGCAGTTCTTC

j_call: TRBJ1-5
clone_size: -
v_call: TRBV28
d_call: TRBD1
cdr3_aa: CASSLRQGYGQPQHF
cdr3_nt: TGTGCCAGCAGTTTAAGACAGGGGTATGGTCAGCCCCAGCATTTT

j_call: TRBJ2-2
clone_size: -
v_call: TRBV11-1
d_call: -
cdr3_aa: CASRLGVAGELFF
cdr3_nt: TGTGCCAGCAGACTAGGGGTTGCCGGGGAGCTGTTTTTT